This TCR beta chain was identified in a study of cytomegalovirus exposure and HLA in healthy donors. There are 22 residues in the CDR3. Per germline, CDR1 SGHRS and CDR2 YFSETQ. With V trimmed by 0 bases and J by 0 bases, 12 bases remained unmatched. This clone was observed once. The target antigen is unknown. The PCR contained 60 Vbeta and 13 Jbeta primers. The method was immunoSEQ multiplex PCR; TCRdb's version includes in-frame clones alone and lacks a portion of them. The table records roughly 170,000 clones, about 80% of them present only once. Study outcomes and limitations: Later analysis reportedly placed an Asian-associated ancestry cluster below the roughly 700-donor mean in N-insertions.

The sequence derives from a man aged 25-45 years in good health and CMV-seropositive. The chain recombines TRBV5-1 with TRBJ2-2; 15 nucleotides agree with TRBD2. The specimen sequenced was PBMCs. The CDR3 sequence is CASSLAFRAGLAGGSNTGELFF. CDR3 nucleotides: TGCGCCAGCAGCTTGGCCTTTAGAGCGGGACTAGCGGGAGGCTCGAACACCGGGGAGCTGTTTTTT.